The 15 T cell receptor beta chains presented below share a single source sample, sequenced in a study of blood T cells in healthy people across ages. Using a J-beta primer mix together with a sample-barcoded 5' primer, a second PCR was run for 7 to 11 cycles. Using its own MiXCR run on the 5' RACE reads, TCRdb lists one record per CDR3 protein. The repertoire consists of roughly 800,000 distinct CDR3 sequences, with around 34% occurring once and the leading ten covering roughly 13%. The sample taken for sequencing was blood. The receptor set was obtained from a man aged 18 to 30 in good health.

This clonotype turned up a few times. This chain links TRBV29-1 with TRBJ2-5; D is tentatively TRBD1 or TRBD2 (5 bases each). Per germline, CDR1 SQVTM and CDR2 ANQGSEA. The CDR3 consists of 13 residues. Trimming removed 0 bases at V and 11 bases at J, with 16 bases between. This CDR3 reads CSVEDSGTVEQYF. CDR3 nucleotide sequence: TGCAGCGTTGAAGATAGTGGGACGGTTGAGCAGTACTTC. The full variable domain, rest sourced from reference TRBV29-1 and TRBJ2-5, is SAVISQKPSRDICQRGTSLTIQCQVDSQVTMMFWYRQQPGQSLTLIATANQGSEATYESGFVIDKFPISRPNLTFSTLTVSNMSPEDSSIYLCSVEDSGTVEQYFGPGTRLLVL.

This clonotype was observed a few times. The rearrangement joins TRBV6-2 or TRBV6-3 to TRBJ2-4, with TRBD2 identical over 10 bases. The end of the DNA aligns better with TRBJ2-5, so the J call may be wrong. The CDR3 extends over 16 amino acids. Germline CDR1 MNHEY, CDR2 SVGEGT. The CDR3 coding sequence is TGTGCCAGCGACCTTAGCAGAACTAGCGGGAAAGAGACCCAGTACTTC. It is translated as CASDLSRTSGKETQYF.

This clonotype was observed a few times. The chain combines TRBV6-5 with TRBJ1-5; TRBD1 is a possible D gene (5 bases). The CDR3 extends over 15 amino acids. V lost 0 bases, J lost 5 bases, and 11 bases lay in between. Germline V lookup: CDR1 MNHEY, CDR2 SVGAGI. The CDR3 here is CASSYSWGSDQPQHF. CDR3 nucleotide sequence: TGTGCCAGCAGTTACTCGTGGGGCAGCGATCAGCCCCAGCATTTT.

This clonotype was counted many times. The rearrangement links TRBV29-1 to TRBJ2-3, with TRBD2 matching 7 bases. CDR3 length equals 13 residues. Germline trimming cut 4 bases from V and 1 base from J; bases unmatched to any gene: 2. Germline CDR1 is SQVTM and CDR2 is ANQGSEA. CDR3 protein: CSVASGGTDTQYF. The CDR3 nucleotides read TGCAGCGTTGCCAGCGGGGGCACAGATACGCAGTATTTT.

This clonotype appeared many times. The chain employs TRBV12-3 or TRBV12-4 and TRBJ2-3; TRBD1 might be the D (6 bases). Trimming shortened V by 6 bases and J by 0 bases, and 10 bases separated the two germline ends. CDR3 size: 14 residues. The DNA of the CDR3 is TGTGCCAGCAGACGGACAGCCAGCACAGATACGCAGTATTTT. It codes for CASRRTASTDTQYF.

This clonotype has a count of ten or more. The genes are TRBV10-3 and TRBJ1-2, with 9 bases identical to TRBD1. Per the germline V gene, CDR1 is ENHRY and CDR2 is SYGVKD. CDR3 length: 14 residues. The V segment lost 4 bases and the J segment 4 bases; nucleotides outside the gene matches: 4. As DNA, the CDR3 is TGTGCCATCAGTGGCGGGACAGGGAGCTATGGCTACACCTTC. It codes for CAISGGTGSYGYTF.

V is TRBV7-2 and J is TRBJ2-3; D possibly corresponds to TRBD2 (6 bases). Looked up from germline, CDR1 is SGHTA and CDR2 is FQGNSA. The CDR3 has 15 residues. V was shortened by 5 bases and J by 1 base, with 13 bases between the two germline ends. DNA for the CDR3: TGTGCCAGCAGCCCGAGGTGGGGGGGCACAGATACGCAGTATTTT. Protein product: CASSPRWGGTDTQYF. Complete variable domain (other parts from reference TRBV7-2 and TRBJ2-3): GAGVSQSPSNKVTEKGKDVELRCDPISGHTALYWYRQSLGQGLEFLIYFQGNSAPDKSGLPSDRFSAERTGGSVSTLTIQRTQQEDSAVYLCASSPRWGGTDTQYFGPGTRLTVL.

At least ten counts were recorded for this clonotype. The chain couples TRBV2 to TRBJ1-2; 9 bases line up with TRBD1. Germline V CDR1 and CDR2: SNHLY, FYNNEI. The V segment lost 4 bases and the J segment 7 bases; nucleotides outside the gene matches: 4. The CDR3 runs 13 residues. In nucleotides, the CDR3 is TGTGCCAGCAGTGGAGAGACAGGGGGTGGCTACACCTTC. Residues: CASSGETGGGYTF.

The J gene is TRBJ1-2, the V gene TRBV6-1; D remains ambiguous. V was clipped by 5 bases and J by 8 bases, with 21 bases between them. This CDR3 contains 15 residues. Germline values: CDR1 MNHNS, CDR2 SASEGT. CDR3 bases: TGTGCCAGCAGTCAAGTAAGAACCCGGGAGGGAGGCTACACCTTC. Translating gives CASSQVRTREGGYTF.

This clonotype was seen a handful of times. The chain combines TRBV3-1 with TRBJ1-6; no firm D call. The CDR3 loop spans 14 amino acids. Germline V gene lookup returns CDR1 LGHDT and CDR2 YNNKEL (reference sequence). V was cut by 4 bases and J by 5 bases, with 9 bases left in between. The CDR3 sequence is CASSPSRDNSPLHF. CDR3 in DNA: TGTGCCAGCAGCCCAAGCAGAGATAATTCACCCCTCCACTTT.

For this clonotype: One junction end disagrees with the germline gene, perhaps due to a read error. V usage is TRBV29-1 and J usage is TRBJ2-4; D is unclear. CDR1 is SQVTM and CDR2 is ANQGSEA in the germline V gene. The CDR3 extends over 15 amino acids. The CDR3 protein is CSAQVAGLAKNSQYF. CDR3 nucleotide sequence: TGCAGCGCTCAAGTCGCAGGTTTAGCCAAAAACAGTCAGTACTTC. Full variable domain (remainder filled in from reference TRBV29-1 and TRBJ2-4): SAVISQKPSRDICQRGTSLTIQCQVDSQVTMMFWYRQQPGQSLTLIATANQGSEATYESGFVIDKFPISRPNLTFSTLTVSNMSPEDSSIYLCSAQVAGLAKNSQYFGAGTRLSVL.

CDR3 nucleotides: TGCGCCAGCAGCTCGGTGACAGGGGAGAATTCACCCCTCCACTTT. Its translation is CASSSVTGENSPLHF. The chain joins TRBV5-1 to TRBJ1-6; 8 bases map to TRBD1. V gave up 3 bases and J gave up 7 bases; unmatched junction bases: 6. Germline values: CDR1 SGHRS, CDR2 YFSETQ. CDR3 length equals 15 residues.

This clonotype was detected only a few times. CDR3 bases: TGTGCCAGCAGCCCGTCGGGACAGGAAAACGAGCAGTACTTC. This translates into CASSPSGQENEQYF. The rearrangement uses TRBV5-4 and TRBJ2-5; 8 bases match TRBD1. The DNA matches TRBJ2-7 better at its end, which makes the J call doubtful. Germline V gives CDR1 SGHNT, CDR2 YYREEE (reference sequence). This CDR3 spans 14 amino acids.

This clonotype has a handful of counts. This chain joins TRBV20-1 and TRBJ1-4; unclear D gene. The V end lost 3 bases, the J end lost 8 bases, and 10 bases lay between the germline ends. Per the germline V gene, CDR1 is DFQATT and CDR2 is SNEGSKA (reference sequence). The CDR3 covers 12 residues. The CDR3 here is CSASLSGEKLFF. The CDR3 DNA reads as TGCAGTGCTAGTTTATCTGGGGAAAAACTGTTTTTT.

The rearrangement joins TRBV6-6 to TRBJ1-1, with TRBD1 identical over 8 bases. The CDR3 sequence is 15 residues long. The V gene end was trimmed by 5 bases and the J gene end by 3 bases; junction bases not matched to a gene: 8. CDR1 is MNHNY and CDR2 is SVGAGI in the germline V gene (reference sequence). CDR3 bases: TGTGCCAGCAGTGGCCGTACAGGGGGGGACACTGAAGCTTTCTTT. Protein product: CASSGRTGGDTEAFF.